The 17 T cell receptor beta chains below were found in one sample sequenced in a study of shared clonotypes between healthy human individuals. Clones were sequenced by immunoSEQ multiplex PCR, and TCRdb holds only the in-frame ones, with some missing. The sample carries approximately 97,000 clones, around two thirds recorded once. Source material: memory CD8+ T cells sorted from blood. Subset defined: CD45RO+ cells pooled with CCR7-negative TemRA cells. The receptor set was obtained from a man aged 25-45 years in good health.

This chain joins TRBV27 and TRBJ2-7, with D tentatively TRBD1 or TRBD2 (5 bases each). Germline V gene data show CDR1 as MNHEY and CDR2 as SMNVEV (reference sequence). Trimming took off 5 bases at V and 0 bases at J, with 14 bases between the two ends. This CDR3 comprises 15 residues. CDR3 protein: CASSPRTGPSYEQYF. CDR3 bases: TGTGCCAGCAGTCCACGGACGGGACCCTCCTACGAGCAGTACTTC.

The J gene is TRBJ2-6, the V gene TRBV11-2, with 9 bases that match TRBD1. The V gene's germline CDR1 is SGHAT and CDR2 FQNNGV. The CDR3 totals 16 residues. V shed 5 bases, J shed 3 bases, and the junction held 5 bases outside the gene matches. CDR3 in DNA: TGTGCCAGCAGCGCCGGGACAGGGTTTGGGGCCAACGTCCTGACTTTC. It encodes CASSAGTGFGANVLTF.

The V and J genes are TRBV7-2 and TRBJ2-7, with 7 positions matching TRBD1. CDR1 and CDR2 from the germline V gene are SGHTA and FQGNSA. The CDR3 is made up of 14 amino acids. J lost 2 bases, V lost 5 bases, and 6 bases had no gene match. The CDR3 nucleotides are TGTGCCAGCAGCAGACCGGGACAGCCCTACGAGCAGTACTTC. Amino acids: CASSRPGQPYEQYF. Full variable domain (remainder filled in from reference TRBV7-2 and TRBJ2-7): GAGVSQSPSNKVTEKGKDVELRCDPISGHTALYWYRQSLGQGLEFLIYFQGNSAPDKSGLPSDRFSAERTGGSVSTLTIQRTQQEDSAVYLCASSRPGQPYEQYFGPGTRLTVT.

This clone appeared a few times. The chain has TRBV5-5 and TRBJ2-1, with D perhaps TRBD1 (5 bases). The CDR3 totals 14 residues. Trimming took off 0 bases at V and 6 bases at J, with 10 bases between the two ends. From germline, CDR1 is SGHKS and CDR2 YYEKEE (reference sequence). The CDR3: CASSLVGRGNEQFF. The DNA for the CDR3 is TGTGCCAGCAGCTTGGTGGGTAGGGGCAATGAGCAGTTCTTC.

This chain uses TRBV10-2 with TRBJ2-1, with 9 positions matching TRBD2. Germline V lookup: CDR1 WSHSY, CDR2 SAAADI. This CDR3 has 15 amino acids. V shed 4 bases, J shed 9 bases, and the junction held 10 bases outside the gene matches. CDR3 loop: CASSALAGDRGEQFF. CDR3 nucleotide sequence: TGCGCCAGCAGTGCATTAGCGGGAGATCGGGGTGAGCAGTTCTTC.

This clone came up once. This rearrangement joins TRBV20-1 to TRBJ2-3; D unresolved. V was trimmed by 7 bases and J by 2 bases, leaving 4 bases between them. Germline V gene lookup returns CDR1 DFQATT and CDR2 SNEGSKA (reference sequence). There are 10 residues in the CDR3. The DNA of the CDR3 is TGCAGTGGATTCACAGATACGCAGTATTTT. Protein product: CSGFTDTQYF.

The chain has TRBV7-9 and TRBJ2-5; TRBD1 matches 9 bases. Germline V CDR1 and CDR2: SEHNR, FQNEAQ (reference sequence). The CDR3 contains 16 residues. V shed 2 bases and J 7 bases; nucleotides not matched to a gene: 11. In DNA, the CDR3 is TGTGCCAGCAGCTTACCCTGGACAGGGGAAGATGGGACCCAGTACTTC. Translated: CASSLPWTGEDGTQYF. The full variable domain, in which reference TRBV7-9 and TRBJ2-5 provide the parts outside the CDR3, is DTGVSQNPRHKITKRGQNVTFRCDPISEHNRLYWYRQTLGQGPEFLTYFQNEAQLEKSRLLSDRFSAERPKGSFSTLEIQRTEQGDSAMYLCASSLPWTGEDGTQYFGPGTRLLVL.

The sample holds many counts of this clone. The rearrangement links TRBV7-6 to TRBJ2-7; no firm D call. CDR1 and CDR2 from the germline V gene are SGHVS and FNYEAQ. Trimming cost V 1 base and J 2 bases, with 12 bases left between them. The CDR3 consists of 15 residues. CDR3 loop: CASSLEGGTAYEQYF. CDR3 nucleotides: TGTGCCAGCAGCTTAGAAGGCGGAACGGCCTACGAGCAGTACTTC. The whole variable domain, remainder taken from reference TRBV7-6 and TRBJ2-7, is GAGVSQSPRYKVTKRGQDVALRCDPISGHVSLYWYRQALGQGPEFLTYFNYEAQQDKSGLPNDRFSAERPEGSISTLTIQRTEQRDSAMYRCASSLEGGTAYEQYFGPGTRLTVT.

CDR3 in DNA: TGTGCCAGCAGCGTCTCCAGGGGCGACGGCTACACCTTC. It translates to CASSVSRGDGYTF. V and J are TRBV9 and TRBJ1-2, with a tentative D call TRBD1 (6 bases). This CDR3 has 13 amino acids. Trimming pared 2 bases from V and 8 bases from J, leaving 13 bases between. Germline V gene sequence: CDR1 SGDLS, CDR2 YYNGEE. The whole variable domain, filled in from reference TRBV9 and TRBJ1-2, reads DSGVTQTPKHLITATGQRVTLRCSPRSGDLSVYWYQQSLDQGLQFLIQYYNGEERAKGNILERFSAQQFPDLHSELNLSSLELGDSALYFCASSVSRGDGYTFGSGTRLTVV.

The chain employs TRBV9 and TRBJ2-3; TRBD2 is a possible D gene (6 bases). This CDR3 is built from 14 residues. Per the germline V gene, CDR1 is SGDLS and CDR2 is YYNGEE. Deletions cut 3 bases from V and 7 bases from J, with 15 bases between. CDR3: CASSDSGALNTQYF. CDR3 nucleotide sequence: TGTGCCAGCAGCGATTCGGGAGCTTTGAATACGCAGTATTTT.

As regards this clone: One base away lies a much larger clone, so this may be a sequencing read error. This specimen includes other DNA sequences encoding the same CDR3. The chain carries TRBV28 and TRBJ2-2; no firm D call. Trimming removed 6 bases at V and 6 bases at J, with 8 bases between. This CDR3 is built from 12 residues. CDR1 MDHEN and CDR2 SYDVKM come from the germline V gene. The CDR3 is CASSPLPGELFF. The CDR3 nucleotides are TGTGCCAGCAGCCCCCTTCCCGGGGAGCTGTTTTTT.

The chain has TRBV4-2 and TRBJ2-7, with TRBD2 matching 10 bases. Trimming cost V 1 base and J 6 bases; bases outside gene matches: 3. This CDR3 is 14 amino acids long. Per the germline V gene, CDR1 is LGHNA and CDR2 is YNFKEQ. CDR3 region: CASSQASGSPEQYF. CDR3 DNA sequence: TGTGCCAGCAGCCAAGCTAGCGGGAGCCCCGAGCAGTACTTC.

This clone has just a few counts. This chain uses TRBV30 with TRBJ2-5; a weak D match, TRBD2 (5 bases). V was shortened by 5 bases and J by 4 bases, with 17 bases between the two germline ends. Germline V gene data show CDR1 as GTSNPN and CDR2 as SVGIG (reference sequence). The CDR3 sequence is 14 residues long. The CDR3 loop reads CAWFPGRGRETQYF. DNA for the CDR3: TGTGCCTGGTTTCCAGGCAGAGGGCGAGAGACCCAGTACTTC.

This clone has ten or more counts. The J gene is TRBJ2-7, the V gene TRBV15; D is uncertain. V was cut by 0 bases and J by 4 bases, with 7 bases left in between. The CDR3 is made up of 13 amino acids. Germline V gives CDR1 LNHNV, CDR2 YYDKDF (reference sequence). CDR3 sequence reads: CATSRDARYEQYF. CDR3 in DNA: TGTGCCACCAGCAGAGATGCTCGATACGAGCAGTACTTC.

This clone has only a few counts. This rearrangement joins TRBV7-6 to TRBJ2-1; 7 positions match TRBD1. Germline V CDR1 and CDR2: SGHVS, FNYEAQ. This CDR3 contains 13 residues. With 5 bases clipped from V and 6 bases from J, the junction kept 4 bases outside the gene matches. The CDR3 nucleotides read TGTGCCAGCAGCGCGGACAGGTTCAATGAGCAGTTCTTC. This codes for CASSADRFNEQFF. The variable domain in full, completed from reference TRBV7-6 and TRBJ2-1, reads GAGVSQSPRYKVTKRGQDVALRCDPISGHVSLYWYRQALGQGPEFLTYFNYEAQQDKSGLPNDRFSAERPEGSISTLTIQRTEQRDSAMYRCASSADRFNEQFFGPGTRLTVL.

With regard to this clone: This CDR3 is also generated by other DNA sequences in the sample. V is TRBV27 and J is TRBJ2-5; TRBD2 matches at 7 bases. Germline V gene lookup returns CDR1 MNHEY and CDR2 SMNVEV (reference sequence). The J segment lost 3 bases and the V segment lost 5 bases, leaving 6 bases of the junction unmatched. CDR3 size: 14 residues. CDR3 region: CASSLLGGEETQYF. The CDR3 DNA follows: TGTGCCAGCAGTCTACTGGGGGGGGAAGAGACCCAGTACTTC.

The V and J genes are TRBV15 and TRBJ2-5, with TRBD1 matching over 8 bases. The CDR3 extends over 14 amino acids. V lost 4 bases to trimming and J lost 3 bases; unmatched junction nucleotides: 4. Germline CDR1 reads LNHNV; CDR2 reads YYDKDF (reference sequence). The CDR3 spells CATSKDRAEETQYF. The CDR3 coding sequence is TGTGCCACCAGCAAGGACAGGGCGGAAGAGACCCAGTACTTC.